These 18 T cell receptor beta chains were all obtained from the same sample, sequenced in a study of Ad26.COV2.S vaccination and SARS-CoV-2 variants. Assay used: immunoSEQ multiplex PCR; TCRdb lists only in-frame clones, some missing. The sample yields around 320,000 clones, around 85% seen once. Treatment meaning: roughly 18 received Ad26.COV2.S at low or high dose, single or two shots; several received placebo; per-sample allocation not given. Each sample was drawn 63 days after the first injection (of vaccine or placebo). The sample consisted of peripheral blood, taken in a trial of Ad26.COV2.S vaccine versus placebo. The receptors were gathered from a person between 18 and 65 years old who received the Ad26.COV2.S COVID-19 vaccine or a placebo.

The chain couples TRBV5-1 to TRBJ1-2, with D perhaps matching TRBD1 (6 bases). Germline assignment: CDR1 SGHRS and CDR2 YFSETQ. CDR3 length equals 13 residues. V dropped 4 bases and J dropped 1 base, with 8 bases sitting between them. The CDR3 sequence: CASSMDSNYGYTF. CDR3 coding DNA: TGCGCCAGCAGCATGGACAGTAACTATGGCTACACCTTC.

This chain connects TRBV5-1 to TRBJ2-1, with a weak D call TRBD1 (6 bases). Germline CDR1 SGHRS, CDR2 YFSETQ. The CDR3 is made up of 16 amino acids. V was shortened by 4 bases and J by 7 bases, with 21 bases between the two germline ends. The CDR3 region is CASSRDGTQGINEQFF. The CDR3 DNA follows: TGCGCCAGCAGCCGAGATGGGACCCAGGGGATAAATGAGCAGTTCTTC.

The V and J genes are TRBV6-5 and TRBJ1-1; possibly TRBD1 for D (5 bases). Trimming took off 4 bases at V and 8 bases at J, with 17 bases between the two ends. Germline CDR1 is MNHEY and CDR2 is SVGAGI. The CDR3 covers 14 residues. The CDR3 is CASSWASRGREAFF. The CDR3 nucleotides read TGTGCCAGCAGTTGGGCCTCGCGGGGCCGAGAAGCTTTCTTT.

Comments on this clone: Other DNA sequences in the sample encode the same CDR3. The J gene is TRBJ2-3, the V gene TRBV2; 8 bases agree with TRBD1. The germline V gene has CDR1 SNHLY and CDR2 FYNNEI. Trimming cost V 9 bases and J 1 base; bases outside gene matches: 3. The CDR3 is 13 amino acids. CDR3 sequence (DNA): TGTGCCAGTTCGGGACAGGGCACAGATACGCAGTATTTT. It yields the protein CASSGQGTDTQYF.

V and J are TRBV3-1 (or the pseudogene TRBV3-2) and TRBJ2-7; no reliable D call. The CDR3 has 14 residues. Germline loops: CDR1 LGHDT, CDR2 YNNKEL (reference sequence). The V gene lost 1 base and the J gene lost 3 bases, with 10 bases spanning the gap. The CDR3 coding sequence is TGTGCCAGCAGCCAAGGATCTCGTCGCTACGAGCAGTACTTC. The encoded protein is CASSQGSRRYEQYF.

This chain links TRBV5-1 with TRBJ2-1, with 9 bases identical to TRBD1. In germline, CDR1 is SGHRS, CDR2 YFSETQ. This CDR3 region has 18 residues. J lost 1 base, V lost 2 bases, and 10 bases had no gene match. As DNA, the CDR3 is TGCGCCAGCAGCTTTCCGGGACAGGGTTATATTTCCTACAATGAGCAGTTCTTC. Encoded protein: CASSFPGQGYISYNEQFF.

This chain joins TRBV7-2 and TRBJ2-2, with 7 bases fitting TRBD2. V lost 5 bases to trimming and J lost 4 bases; unmatched junction nucleotides: 7. CDR1 and CDR2 (germline): SGHTA, FQGNSA. The CDR3 runs 15 residues. The CDR3 DNA reads as TGTGCCAGCAGCCTACGACTAGCAGGCACCGGGGAGCTGTTTTTT. Translated, it gives CASSLRLAGTGELFF.

The chain links TRBV7-3 to TRBJ1-2; TRBD1 agrees at 9 bases. The ends lost 4 bases at V and 2 bases at J; junction bases unmatched: 11. In germline, CDR1 is SGHTA, CDR2 FQGTGA. This CDR3 spans 17 amino acids. The CDR3 sequence is CASSSGTGPIRNYGYTF. The CDR3 nucleotides read TGTGCCAGCAGCTCCGGGACAGGGCCTATACGCAACTATGGCTACACCTTC.

This chain links TRBV7-3 with TRBJ2-1; D is possibly TRBD1 or TRBD2 (5 bases each). Looked up from germline, CDR1 is SGHTA and CDR2 is FQGTGA. Trimming shortened V by 5 bases and J by 0 bases, and 26 bases separated the two germline ends. The CDR3 runs to 20 residues. The CDR3 DNA is TGTGCCAGCAGCCCTCTCCCTCTCGGGGACCTTTCGAGCTCCTACAATGAGCAGTTCTTC. The encoded protein is CASSPLPLGDLSSSYNEQFF.

The genes are TRBV6-1 and TRBJ2-3, with a weak D call TRBD2 (6 bases). CDR3 length equals 15 residues. The V and J ends lost 3 bases and 3 bases respectively, with 13 bases between them. Germline CDR1 and CDR2: MNHNS and SASEGT. In nucleotides, the CDR3 is TGTGCCAGCAGTGATTTCCGGGGGTGGACAGATACGCAGTATTTT. Its translation: CASSDFRGWTDTQYF.

The rearrangement joins TRBV6-6 to TRBJ1-1; TRBD1 aligns across 7 bases. V trimming: 8 bases; J trimming: 5 bases; junction bases outside the gene matches: 11. The CDR3 has 14 amino acids. The germline V gene encodes CDR1 MNHNY and CDR2 SVGAGI (reference sequence). This chain's CDR3 is CASVGDSRGTEAFF. CDR3 nucleotide sequence: TGTGCCAGCGTGGGAGATAGCAGGGGGACTGAAGCTTTCTTT.

This sequence joins TRBV5-4 and TRBJ1-2; 8 bases line up with TRBD1. V was clipped by 1 base and J by 6 bases; unmatched bases: 8. Germline V gene sequence: CDR1 SGHNT, CDR2 YYREEE (reference sequence). The CDR3 sequence is 15 residues long. The CDR3 spells CASSLIRTTGDGYTF. The CDR3 coding sequence is TGTGCCAGCAGCTTGATTCGCACGACAGGGGATGGCTACACCTTC.

The V call is TRBV6-6, the J call TRBJ2-3; tentative D call: TRBD2 (6 bases). Germline values: CDR1 MNHNY, CDR2 SVGAGI (reference sequence). V was pared by 5 bases and J by 4 bases, with 16 bases between. The CDR3 consists of 15 residues. The CDR3 reads CASSPSGELPDTQYF. The CDR3 nucleotides are TGTGCCAGCAGTCCCTCGGGGGAATTGCCAGATACGCAGTATTTT.

This chain connects TRBV7-8 to TRBJ1-5; D not certain. V dropped 1 base and J dropped 0 bases, with 7 bases sitting between them. CDR1 and CDR2 (germline): SGHVS, FQNEAQ. The CDR3 length is 15 residues. The DNA for the CDR3 is TGTGCCAGCAGCTTAGGGCGGAATAGCAATCAGCCCCAGCATTTT. Encoded protein: CASSLGRNSNQPQHF.

This chain uses TRBV6-5 with TRBJ1-3; the D is unclear. Germline V gene sequence: CDR1 MNHEY, CDR2 SVGAGI. Trimming removed 6 bases from V and 0 bases from J, with 9 bases in between. The CDR3 covers 14 residues. CDR3 bases: TGTGCCAGCAGCGCCTCCACCTCTGGAAACACCATATATTTT. Encoded protein: CASSASTSGNTIYF.

In its sample, this clone was seen once. The CDR3 nucleotides read TGTGCCAGCAGCCAAGGGGTGAGGGGGCGCGGGAATGAAGCTTTCTTT. Its protein is CASSQGVRGRGNEAFF. The chain uses TRBV3-1 (or the pseudogene TRBV3-2) and TRBJ1-1, with TRBD1 identical over 7 bases. The CDR3 covers 16 residues. The germline V gene has CDR1 LGHDT and CDR2 YNNKEL (reference sequence). Trimming removed 1 base from V and 7 bases from J; junction bases left unmatched: 12.

Written as DNA, the CDR3 is TGTGCCAGCAGCTTAACGCGGGACAATACTGAAGCTTTCTTT. Protein: CASSLTRDNTEAFF. The chain has TRBV7-3 and TRBJ1-1; a possible D gene is TRBD1 (6 bases). The V gene lost 0 bases and the J gene lost 5 bases, with 10 bases spanning the gap. Germline CDR1 and CDR2: SGHTA and FQGTGA. The CDR3 is 14 residues long. Supplemented by reference TRBV7-3 and TRBJ1-1, the full variable domain reads GAGVSQTPSNKVTEKGKYVELRCDPISGHTALYWYRQSLGQGPEFLIYFQGTGAADDSGLPNDRFFAVRPEGSVSTLKIQRTERGDSAVYLCASSLTRDNTEAFFGQGTRLTVV.

This rearrangement joins TRBV7-3 to TRBJ2-2; 7 nucleotides match TRBD1. This CDR3 is 15 amino acids long. Germline-derived CDR1 and CDR2 are SGHTA and FQGTGA. V lost 5 bases and J lost 2; bases outside the gene matches: 5. CDR3 in amino acids: CASSPNRGNTGELFF. The DNA for the CDR3 is TGTGCCAGCAGCCCAAACAGGGGTAACACCGGGGAGCTGTTTTTT. The full variable domain, completed using reference TRBV7-3 and TRBJ2-2, is GAGVSQTPSNKVTEKGKYVELRCDPISGHTALYWYRQSLGQGPEFLIYFQGTGAADDSGLPNDRFFAVRPEGSVSTLKIQRTERGDSAVYLCASSPNRGNTGELFFGEGSRLTVL.